This TCR beta chain is drawn from a study of shared clonotypes between healthy human individuals. Using immunoSEQ multiplex PCR, the repertoire was profiled, and TCRdb retains in-frame clones only, with some absent. Among some 2 million clones listed, 90% to 95% were seen once. V lost 1 base and J lost 7, with 1 base in between. CDR1 and CDR2 from the germline V gene are LNHNV and YYDKDF (reference sequence). This CDR3 is 11 amino acids long. This receptor was obtained from a man aged 18 to 29 in good health. The sequenced sample consisted of naive CD4+ T cells sorted from blood. Stated subset: CD45RA+ positively selected. This rearrangement joins TRBV15 to TRBJ2-2; D is unclear. The chain's CDR3 is CATSRGGELFF. CDR3 coding DNA: TGTGCCACCAGCAGAGGCGGGGAGCTGTTTTTT.